The 11 T cell receptor beta chains in this list originate from one sample, sequenced in a study of shared clonotypes between healthy human individuals (dated by TCRdb to about 2020). Library preparation employed the immunoSEQ multiplex PCR assay. TCRdb obtained this table from immuneACCESS and retained in-frame rearrangements with V and J assigned. These tables miss some clones; where compared with another copy, unresolved V genes account for less than half of the shortfall, and the remainder is unexplained. The sample yields about 2.2 million clones; just over 90% were counted once. Of the sample, around 1.7% falls within the top ten clones. CD8 naive samples were obtained by positive selection for CCR7 among CD45RO-negative cells, yielding a CD45RA+CCR7+ population from which TemRA cells were excluded. The sequenced material came from naive CD8+ T cells from PBMCs. What this sample's cell subset or site label stands for: CD45RA+CCR7+. These receptors were collected from a man younger than 35 in good health. Some clones in this sample may be carry-over from other donors' samples.

This chain uses TRBV27 with TRBJ2-7, with TRBD2 matching over 8 bases. Germline V gene sequence: CDR1 MNHEY, CDR2 SMNVEV (reference sequence). Germline trimming cut 3 bases from V and 1 base from J; bases unmatched to any gene: 2. CDR3 length equals 14 residues. CDR3 sequence: CASSLTSESYEQYF. CDR3 DNA: TGTGCCAGCAGTTTGACTAGCGAGTCCTACGAGCAGTACTTC.

This sequence joins TRBV28 and TRBJ1-2, with D unresolved. V shed 4 bases and J shed 6 bases, with 6 bases lying between them. Germline-derived CDR1 and CDR2 are MDHEN and SYDVKM. The CDR3 is 11 residues long. The CDR3 DNA follows: TGTGCCAGCAGTTCCGGTAATGGCTACACCTTC. Protein: CASSSGNGYTF.

The chain couples TRBV9 to TRBJ1-2; D might be TRBD1 (6 bases). This CDR3 contains 15 residues. Looked up from germline, CDR1 is SGDLS and CDR2 is YYNGEE. The V end lost 6 bases, the J end lost 0 bases, and 15 bases lay between the germline ends. The CDR3 protein is CASTGGQLANYGYTF. CDR3 bases: TGTGCCAGCACCGGTGGACAGCTTGCTAACTATGGCTACACCTTC.

In this sample, this clone turned up once. This chain links TRBV6-1 with TRBJ2-7; a possible D gene is TRBD2 (6 bases). Germline V gene data show CDR1 as MNHNS and CDR2 as SASEGT. The CDR3 has 15 residues. V was shortened by 3 bases and J by 4 bases, with 16 bases between the two germline ends. The CDR3 DNA reads TGTGCCAGCAGTGAGTCACTAGCTGGGGGTTACGAGCAGTACTTC. This encodes CASSESLAGGYEQYF.

The chain uses TRBV19 and TRBJ2-3; TRBD2 agrees at 7 bases. Germline V gene sequence: CDR1 LNHDA, CDR2 SQIVND (reference sequence). CDR3 size: 17 residues. V shed 4 bases, J shed 3 bases, and the junction held 13 bases outside the gene matches. The chain's CDR3 is CASSTPPGGRWTDTQYF. The DNA of the CDR3 is TGTGCCAGTAGTACCCCCCCGGGAGGACGGTGGACAGATACGCAGTATTTT. Full variable domain (outside the CDR3, taken from reference TRBV19 and TRBJ2-3): DGGITQSPKYLFRKEGQNVTLSCEQNLNHDAMYWYRQDPGQGLRLIYYSQIVNDFQKGDIAEGYSVSREKKESFPLTVTSAQKNPTAFYLCASSTPPGGRWTDTQYFGPGTRLTVL.

In its sample, this clone was seen once. J is TRBJ2-5 and V is TRBV7-9; D is uncertain. The CDR3 extends over 14 amino acids. Germline V CDR1 and CDR2: SEHNR, FQNEAQ (reference sequence). The V end was cut by 5 bases, the J end by 3 bases, with 13 bases between. As DNA, the CDR3 is TGTGCCAGCAGCCCTGAGGCGTTAGAAGAGACCCAGTACTTC. It is translated as CASSPEALEETQYF. The full variable domain, completed using reference TRBV7-9 and TRBJ2-5, is DTGVSQNPRHKITKRGQNVTFRCDPISEHNRLYWYRQTLGQGPEFLTYFQNEAQLEKSRLLSDRFSAERPKGSFSTLEIQRTEQGDSAMYLCASSPEALEETQYFGPGTRLLVL.

As for this clone: Other DNA sequences within the sample encode an identical CDR3. This chain links TRBV27 with TRBJ2-3; the D gene is possibly TRBD1 (6 bases). Germline assignment: CDR1 MNHEY and CDR2 SMNVEV (reference sequence). The CDR3 is 15 amino acids. V was trimmed by 5 bases and J by 1 base, leaving 13 bases between them. In nucleotides, the CDR3 is TGTGCCAGCAGTCCTCTCAGGGGTGGCACAGATACGCAGTATTTT. Residues: CASSPLRGGTDTQYF.

V and J are TRBV7-9 and TRBJ2-7, with TRBD1 matching over 8 bases. Trimming took 5 bases from V and 2 from J; bases not matched to a gene: 8. The CDR3 is 15 residues long. Germline-derived CDR1 and CDR2 are SEHNR and FQNEAQ (reference sequence). The CDR3 sequence: CASSLPGQATYEQYF. In nucleotides, the CDR3 is TGTGCCAGCAGCCTCCCGGGACAGGCTACCTACGAGCAGTACTTC.

In this sample, this clone turned up once. The gene calls are TRBV6-1 and TRBJ2-7, with D perhaps matching TRBD1 (5 bases). The germline V gene has CDR1 MNHNS and CDR2 SASEGT. Between the trimmed V and J ends, which lost 2 bases and 1 base, there was a span of 12 bases. CDR3 length: 15 residues. CDR3 sequence reads: CASSENTGISYEQYF. The CDR3 bases are TGTGCCAGCAGTGAAAATACAGGTATTTCCTACGAGCAGTACTTC.

The rearrangement links TRBV7-9 to TRBJ1-1, with D uncertain. Germline V gives CDR1 SEHNR, CDR2 FQNEAQ (reference sequence). V lost 5 bases and J 6 bases, leaving 13 bases between the germline ends. The CDR3 is made up of 13 amino acids. The DNA for the CDR3 is TGTGCCAGCAGCCTACCGGGATTTTCTGAAGCTTTCTTT. Translation gives CASSLPGFSEAFF.

This chain connects TRBV7-9 to TRBJ2-1, with TRBD2 matching over 9 bases. This CDR3 has 16 amino acids. V trimming: 8 bases; J trimming: 8 bases; junction bases outside the gene matches: 16. The germline CDR1 and CDR2 sequences are SEHNR and FQNEAQ (reference sequence). CDR3 sequence reads: CASDFGWAGGPDEQFF. CDR3 DNA sequence: TGTGCCAGCGACTTCGGATGGGCGGGAGGGCCCGATGAGCAGTTCTTC. The complete variable domain, with remaining parts taken from reference TRBV7-9 and TRBJ2-1, reads DTGVSQNPRHKITKRGQNVTFRCDPISEHNRLYWYRQTLGQGPEFLTYFQNEAQLEKSRLLSDRFSAERPKGSFSTLEIQRTEQGDSAMYLCASDFGWAGGPDEQFFGPGTRLTVL.